Given below is one T cell receptor (beta chain) in context. The sample comes from a study of T cell changes during pregnancy in multiple sclerosis. From germline, CDR1 is MDHEN and CDR2 SYDVKM. CDR3 length: 13 residues. Trimming removed 5 bases from V and 4 bases from J, with 12 bases in between. The assay was immunoSEQ multiplex PCR, and TCRdb's table has in-frame clones only and misses some. In the table there are some 41,000 clones, 91% of which are singletons. The starting material was CD4+ T cells from peripheral blood mononuclear cells, obtained in the third trimester of pregnancy. This clonotype was obtained from a female donor in good health, enrolled as a control in a pregnancy study. The rearrangement links TRBV28 to TRBJ2-7, with D maybe TRBD1 (5 bases). CDR3 amino acids: CASSQQGRYEQYF. The CDR3 nucleotides are TGTGCCAGCAGTCAGCAGGGAAGATACGAGCAGTACTTC.